One sample yielded the 17 T cell receptor beta chains listed below, sequenced in a study of CD8+ T cells in alopecia areata. Treatment of the sample: oral pan-JAK inhibitor, 5-10 mg twice daily. Extracted RNA was reverse transcribed, and the resulting cDNA served as sequencing template. Method: immunoSEQ multiplex PCR; TCRdb's copy keeps in-frame clones and lacks some. Altogether 100,000 to 140,000 clones are present, 80% to 85% being singletons, with the ten largest covering over 20%. The material sequenced was CD8+ T cells sorted from blood, taken at week 24, from a patient treated with tofacitinib. All receptors come from a human donor with alopecia areata.

J is TRBJ2-7 and V is TRBV2, with D uncertain. V was clipped by 1 base and J by 3 bases, with 16 bases between them. From germline, CDR1 is SNHLY and CDR2 FYNNEI. The CDR3 is made up of 16 amino acids. The CDR3 nucleotides are TGTGCCAGCAGTGAAGGTTCCGGGCCAAGGCACTACGAGCAGTACTTC. The encoded protein is CASSEGSGPRHYEQYF.

CDR3 sequence reads: CASSIPGPTPLHF. CDR3 bases: TGTGCCAGTAGTATTCCGGGTCCCACACCCCTCCACTTT. This rearrangement joins TRBV19 to TRBJ1-6; D is uncertain. Trimming took off 3 bases at V and 11 bases at J, with 11 bases between the two ends. Germline loops: CDR1 LNHDA, CDR2 SQIVND (reference sequence). There are 13 residues in the CDR3.

This rearrangement joins TRBV7-2 to TRBJ2-7; D not resolved. V dropped 4 bases and J dropped 6 bases, with 7 bases sitting between them. Germline-derived CDR1 and CDR2 are SGHTA and FQGNSA. This CDR3 spans 11 amino acids. The CDR3 protein is CASSSLIEQYF. The CDR3 nucleotides are TGTGCCAGCAGCTCCCTAATCGAGCAGTACTTC.

Worth noting for this clone: One end of the junction does not line up with germline, which may come from a read error. The rearrangement uses TRBV7-9 and TRBJ1-4; no clear D gene. Germline V gene sequence: CDR1 SEHNR, CDR2 FQNEAQ (reference sequence). The CDR3 extends over 12 amino acids. CDR3 nucleotide sequence: TGTGCCAGCAGCTTAGATCGTAGGACGGTCATTTTT. Translating gives CASSLDRRTVIF.

The rearrangement uses TRBV6-5 and TRBJ1-6; D is unresolved. Trimming pared 2 bases from V and 11 bases from J, leaving 13 bases between. Germline V gene data show CDR1 as MNHEY and CDR2 as SVGAGI. The length of the CDR3 is 14 residues. The CDR3 region has the DNA TGTGCCAGCAGTTACGCGCTGGGTATCACACCCCTCCACTTT. Its translation is CASSYALGITPLHF.

V usage is TRBV19 and J usage is TRBJ2-2; 9 bases are a match to TRBD1. The germline gives CDR1 LNHDA, CDR2 SQIVND (reference sequence). This CDR3 has 16 residues. V trimming: 7 bases; J trimming: 1 base; junction bases outside the gene matches: 7. The CDR3 region has the DNA TGTGCCAGTATAGGGGACAGGGTCTGGAACACCGGGGAGCTGTTTTTT. Protein product: CASIGDRVWNTGELFF.

The V gene is TRBV27, the J gene TRBJ2-1; D gene unclear. CDR3 length: 14 residues. Germline CDR1 MNHEY, CDR2 SMNVEV (reference sequence). The ends were cut back, 6 bases at V and 1 base at J, with 10 bases in the middle. CDR3 nucleotides: TGTGCCAGCAGCGAGGTACAGTCCTACAATGAGCAGTTCTTC. It codes for CASSEVQSYNEQFF.

This clone was observed a handful of times. This chain connects TRBV2 to TRBJ2-7; 12 bases line up with TRBD2. V shed 7 bases, J shed 3 bases, and the junction held 13 bases outside the gene matches. The CDR3 loop spans 17 amino acids. Germline V lookup: CDR1 SNHLY, CDR2 FYNNEI. CDR3 protein: CASTLTSGGPILYEQYF. Written as DNA, the CDR3 is TGTGCCAGCACCTTGACTAGCGGGGGCCCTATCCTCTACGAGCAGTACTTC.

This clone showed up just a few times. The chain joins TRBV9 to TRBJ2-1; D possibly corresponds to TRBD1 (6 bases). Trimming pared 3 bases from V and 5 bases from J, leaving 18 bases between. The CDR3 extends over 16 amino acids. Germline CDR1 SGDLS, CDR2 YYNGEE. The CDR3 loop reads CASSAARSRGNNEQFF. In nucleotides, the CDR3 is TGTGCCAGCAGCGCGGCCAGGAGTAGGGGGAACAATGAGCAGTTCTTC. The full variable domain, its missing parts supplied by reference TRBV9 and TRBJ2-1, is DSGVTQTPKHLITATGQRVTLRCSPRSGDLSVYWYQQSLDQGLQFLIQYYNGEERAKGNILERFSAQQFPDLHSELNLSSLELGDSALYFCASSAARSRGNNEQFFGPGTRLTVL.

This clone turned up a few times. The chain has TRBV2 and TRBJ2-1, with a possible D match to TRBD1 (6 bases). V dropped 10 bases and J dropped 8 bases, with 18 bases sitting between them. The CDR3 has 13 amino acids. Germline CDR1 reads SNHLY; CDR2 reads FYNNEI. Written as DNA, the CDR3 is TGTGCCACCATGAAAATTAACAGGGATGAGCAGTTCTTC. Amino acid sequence: CATMKINRDEQFF.

The CDR3 spells CASSAIPSASYEQYF. The CDR3 nucleotides are TGTGCCAGCAGTGCCATCCCCAGCGCCTCGTACGAGCAGTACTTC. The chain employs TRBV6-1 and TRBJ2-7; no clear D. Trimming shortened V by 4 bases and J by 4 bases, and 17 bases separated the two germline ends. The CDR3 is 15 amino acids. CDR1 is MNHNS and CDR2 is SASEGT in the germline V gene.

J is TRBJ2-1 and V is TRBV6-5; possibly TRBD1 for D (5 bases). V lost 2 bases to trimming and J lost 7 bases, with 18 bases between them. The CDR3 has 16 residues. Germline V lookup: CDR1 MNHEY, CDR2 SVGAGI. Here the CDR3 DNA reads TGTGCCAGCAGTTACAACAAAGGGGTGTTTTTTAATGAGCAGTTCTTC. Protein sequence: CASSYNKGVFFNEQFF.

This clone was seen only once. V and J are TRBV19 and TRBJ1-2; TRBD1 aligns across 9 bases. Germline V gene data show CDR1 as LNHDA and CDR2 as SQIVND (reference sequence). This CDR3 comprises 19 residues. Trimming removed 8 bases from V and 6 bases from J; junction bases left unmatched: 25. CDR3 DNA: TGTGCCAGTCGCTCCGTCCCGGGACAGGGAACGAATTTTCAGGATGGCTACACCTTC. Its translation is CASRSVPGQGTNFQDGYTF. The variable domain in full, with the rest retrieved from reference TRBV19 and TRBJ1-2, is DGGITQSPKYLFRKEGQNVTLSCEQNLNHDAMYWYRQDPGQGLRLIYYSQIVNDFQKGDIAEGYSVSREKKESFPLTVTSAQKNPTAFYLCASRSVPGQGTNFQDGYTFGSGTRLTVV.

This chain joins TRBV18 and TRBJ2-5; D remains unclear. TRBJ2-7 explains the end of the DNA better; the J call may be wrong. Germline V gene sequence: CDR1 KGHSH, CDR2 LQKENI. CDR3 size: 13 residues. The CDR3 sequence: CASSPPAGYEQYF. The CDR3 nucleotides read TGTGCCAGCTCACCACCGGCAGGCTACGAGCAGTACTTC.

Written as DNA, the CDR3 is TGTGCCACCAGCAGAGGGGAACAGGTCCATGAGCAGTTCTTC. As protein: CATSRGEQVHEQFF. This rearrangement joins TRBV15 to TRBJ2-1; a possible D gene is TRBD1 (5 bases). The germline V gene encodes CDR1 LNHNV and CDR2 YYDKDF (reference sequence). The CDR3 is 14 residues long. Trimming took off 1 base at V and 8 bases at J, with 12 bases between the two ends.

CDR3 protein: CASSQEGDHSYEQYF. DNA for the CDR3: TGCGCCAGCAGCCAAGAAGGGGACCACTCCTACGAGCAGTACTTC. The rearrangement uses TRBV4-1 and TRBJ2-7; D assignment may be TRBD1 or TRBD2 (5 bases each). CDR1 and CDR2 from the germline V gene are MGHRA and YSYEKL. The CDR3 totals 15 residues. Trimming removed 0 bases at V and 0 bases at J, with 9 bases between.

The chain combines TRBV11-2 with TRBJ2-3, with 15 bases aligning to TRBD2. J lost 4 bases, V lost 5 bases, and 4 bases had no gene match. From germline, CDR1 is SGHAT and CDR2 FQNNGV. This CDR3 spans 16 amino acids. DNA of the CDR3: TGTGCCAGCAGCCGGACTAGCGGGGGGGAGGCAGATACGCAGTATTTT. Protein product: CASSRTSGGEADTQYF.